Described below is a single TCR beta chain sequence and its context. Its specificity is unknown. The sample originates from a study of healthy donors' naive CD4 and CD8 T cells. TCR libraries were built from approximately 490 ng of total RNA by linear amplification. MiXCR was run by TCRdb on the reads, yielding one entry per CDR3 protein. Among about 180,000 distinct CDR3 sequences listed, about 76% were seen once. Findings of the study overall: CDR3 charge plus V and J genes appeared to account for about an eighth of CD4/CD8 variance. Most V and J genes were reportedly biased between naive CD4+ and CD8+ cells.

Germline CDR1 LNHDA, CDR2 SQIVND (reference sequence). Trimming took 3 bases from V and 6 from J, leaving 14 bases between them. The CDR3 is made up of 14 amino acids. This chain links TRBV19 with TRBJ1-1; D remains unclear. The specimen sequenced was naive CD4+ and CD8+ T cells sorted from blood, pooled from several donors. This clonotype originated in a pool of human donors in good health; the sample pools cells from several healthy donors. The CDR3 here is CASSMSLGPSEAFF. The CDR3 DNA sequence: TGTGCCAGTAGTATGTCCCTCGGCCCCTCTGAAGCTTTCTTT.